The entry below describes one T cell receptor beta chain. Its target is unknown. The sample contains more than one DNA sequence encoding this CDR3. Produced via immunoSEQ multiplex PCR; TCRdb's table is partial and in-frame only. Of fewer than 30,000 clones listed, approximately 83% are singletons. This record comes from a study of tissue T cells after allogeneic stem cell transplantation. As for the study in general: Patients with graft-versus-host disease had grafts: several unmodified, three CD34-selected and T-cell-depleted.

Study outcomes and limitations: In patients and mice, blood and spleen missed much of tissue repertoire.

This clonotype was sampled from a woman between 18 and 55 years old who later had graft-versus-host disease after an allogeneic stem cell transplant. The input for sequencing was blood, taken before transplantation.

CDR3 sequence: CASSLGETQYF. The CDR3 coding sequence is TGTGCCAGTAGTTTGGGAGAGACCCAGTACTTC. The chain recombines TRBV19 with TRBJ2-5; unclear D gene. V dropped 5 bases and J dropped 4 bases, with 5 bases sitting between them. CDR1 is LNHDA, CDR2 SQIVND, per germline (reference sequence). This CDR3 comprises 11 residues.